This T cell receptor beta chain was captured in a study of T cell repertoires in cytomegalovirus infection (dated by TCRdb to about 2019). About the investigation overall: Alongside well-studied HLA-B-restricted epitopes, the peptide stimulations were aimed at recently identified HLA-C-restricted CMV epitopes, whose presentation resists viral immunomodulation. Because public TCR beta signatures pointed to carriage of CMV infection together with the matching HLA type, the HLA type of each donor mattered for the analysis.

Per the publication, the treatment or condition label means: in vitro stimulation with specific CMV peptide epitopes to enrich CMV-specific T cells. Overall study results and their limits: In both this cohort and an independent cohort of 350 or so donors, the cumulative frequency of public TCR beta family members distinguished carriers of CMV infection plus the relevant HLA type. The ex vivo response was dominated by HLA-C-restricted CMV-specific TCR beta clonotypes, and the single most frequent clonotype in two of eight donors was supplied by these HLA-C-restricted clonotypes.

This clonotype has more than one count but fewer than ten. The specificity of this receptor is unknown. No base-level quality is on record; no much larger clone is a single base apart. Sequencing took place on an Illumina HiSeq 1500. TCRdb's own reprocessing of the public reads used fastp at Q25 and MiXCR and kept productive beta chains. Rows merge per CDR3 protein into single entries with the most common DNA and genes. Here the sample has under 200,000 distinct CDR3 sequences; roughly 21% occur a single time. The ten largest account for under 30% of the sample. For CDR1 and CDR2, the germline V gene lists ENHRY and SYGVKD. The junction shows trimming of 3 bases on V and 3 bases on J, plus 8 bases between the germline ends. The CDR3 runs 13 amino acids, cysteine and phenylalanine included. Only the CDR3 part of the read is kept: 39 bases, read in frame from the first base.

This sample comprised CD8+ T cells from cultured PBMCs, obtained from culture after CMV antigen stimulation. The clonotype originates from a human donor in good health (CMV status not recorded). Some clones in this sample may be carry-over from other donors' samples. The chain employs TRBV10-3 and TRBJ1-2, and possibly TRBD1, on 5 matching bases. CDR3 region: CAISDWGDYGYTF. The bases read TGTGCCATCAGTGACTGGGGCGACTATGGCTACACCTTC.